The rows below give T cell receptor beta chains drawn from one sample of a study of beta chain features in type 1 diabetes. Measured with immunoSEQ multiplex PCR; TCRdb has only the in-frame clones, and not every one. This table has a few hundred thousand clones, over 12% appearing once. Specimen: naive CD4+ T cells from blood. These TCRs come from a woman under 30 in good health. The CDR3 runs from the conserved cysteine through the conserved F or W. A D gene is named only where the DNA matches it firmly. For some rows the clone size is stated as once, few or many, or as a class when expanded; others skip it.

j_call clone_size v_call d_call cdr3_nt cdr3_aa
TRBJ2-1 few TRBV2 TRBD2 TGTGCCAGCAGCTACTGGACTAGCGGATACAATGAGCAGTTCTTC CASSYWTSGYNEQFF
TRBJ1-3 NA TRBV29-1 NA TGCAGCGTTGAAGGGGGCCTTCGCTCTGGAAACACCATATATTTT CSVEGGLRSGNTIYF
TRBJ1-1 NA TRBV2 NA TGTGCCAGCAGTGGCAGGGTCACTGAAGCTTTCTTT CASSGRVTEAFF
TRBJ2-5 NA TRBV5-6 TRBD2 TGTGCCAGCAGCCCTACCGGGAGGGATCAAGAGACCCAGTACTTC CASSPTGRDQETQYF
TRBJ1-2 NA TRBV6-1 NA TGTGCCAGCAGTCCGGCCGGACAGACGGATGGCTACACCTTC CASSPAGQTDGYTF
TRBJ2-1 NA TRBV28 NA TGTGCCAGCGGCCGCACTGAGCAGTTCTTC CASGRTEQFF
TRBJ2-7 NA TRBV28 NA TGTGCCAGCAGCTCCATATCCGGAGCCTACTACGAGCAGTACTTC CASSSISGAYYEQYF
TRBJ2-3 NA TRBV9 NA TGTGCCAGCACCCGACTGTTAAGCACAGATACGCAGTATTTT CASTRLLSTDTQYF
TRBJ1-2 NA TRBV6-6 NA TGTGCCAGCAGATCAGGCGACTATGGCTACACCTTC CASRSGDYGYTF
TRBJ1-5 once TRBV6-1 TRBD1 TGTGCCAGCAGTCTCGCAGGGGGCGTGCAGCCCCAGCATTTT CASSLAGGVQPQHF
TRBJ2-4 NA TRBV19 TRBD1 TGTGCCAGTAGTGGCCAGGGGGTAGGCGCCAAAAACATTCAGTACTTC CASSGQGVGAKNIQYF
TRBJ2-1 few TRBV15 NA TGTGCCACCAGCAGAGATACGCGGCCTTCCTACAATGAGCAGTTCTTC CATSRDTRPSYNEQFF
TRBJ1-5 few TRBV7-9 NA TGTGCCAGCAGCCCGGGAAATGGTCCGAATCAGCCCCAGCATTTT CASSPGNGPNQPQHF
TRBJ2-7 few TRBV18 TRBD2 TGTGCCAGCTCACCCCCTAGCGGGAGGGTTAGCGACGAGCAGTACTTC CASSPPSGRVSDEQYF
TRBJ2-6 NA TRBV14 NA TGTGCCAGCAGCCAAGCAGGGTCGCTCTCTGGGGCCAACGTCCTGACTTTC CASSQAGSLSGANVLTF
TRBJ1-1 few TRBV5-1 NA TGCGCCAGCAGCTTAGTAGTGAACACTGAAGCTTTCTTT CASSLVVNTEAFF
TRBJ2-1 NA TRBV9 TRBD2 TGTGCCAGCAGCCCAGGGACTAGCGACGTAGTTAATGAGCAGTTCTTC CASSPGTSDVVNEQFF
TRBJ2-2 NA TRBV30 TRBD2 TGTGCCTGGAGTTCCCTAGCGGGACTAACCGGGGAGCTGTTTTTT CAWSSLAGLTGELFF
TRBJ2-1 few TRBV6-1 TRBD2 TGTGCCAGCTCCCTCCTAGCGGGGGACAATGAGCAGTTCTTC CASSLLAGDNEQFF
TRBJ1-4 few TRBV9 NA TGTGCCAGCAGCGTATCCAGTGCAACTAATGAAAAACTGTTTTTT CASSVSSATNEKLFF
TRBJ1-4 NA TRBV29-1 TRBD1 TGCAGCGTCCGGGACAGGGGGCGTTCTGAAAAACTGTTTTTT CSVRDRGRSEKLFF
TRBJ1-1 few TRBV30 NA TGTGCCTGGAGTGTACTAAACTTCGGCACTGAAGCTTTCTTT CAWSVLNFGTEAFF
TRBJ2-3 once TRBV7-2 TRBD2 TGTGCCAGCAGCTCGGGACTAGTAAGCACAGATACGCAGTATTTT CASSSGLVSTDTQYF
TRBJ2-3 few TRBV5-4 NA TGTGCCAGCAGCTTACTTACGGTTGATACGCAGTATTTT CASSLLTVDTQYF
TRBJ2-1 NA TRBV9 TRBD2 TGTGCCAGCAGCGTTCTACCGGGACTAGAGAATGAGCAGTTCTTC CASSVLPGLENEQFF
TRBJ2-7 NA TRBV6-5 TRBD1 TGTGCCAGCACTCCCGGAGGGACAGGGTGGTACGAGCAGTACTTC CASTPGGTGWYEQYF
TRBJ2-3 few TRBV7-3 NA TGTGCCAGCAGCTTACCATTTAGTCCCGGGGATGGGGATTTT CASSLPFSPGDGDF
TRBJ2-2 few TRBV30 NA TGTGCCTGGAGTGAAGGGGTGACACCCGGAACCGGGGAGCTGTTTTTT CAWSEGVTPGTGELFF
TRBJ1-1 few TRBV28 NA TGTGCCAGCAGTTGGAGAGTCACTGAAGCTTTCTTT CASSWRVTEAFF
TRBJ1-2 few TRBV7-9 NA TGTGCCAGCAGCTTATCGGCAGCCAGGGCTGGCTACACCTTC CASSLSAARAGYTF
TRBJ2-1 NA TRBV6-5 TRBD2 TGTGCCGGGACTAGCGGGAGAAGTGAGCAGTTCTTC CAGTSGRSEQFF
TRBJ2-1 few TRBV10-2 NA TGCGCCGGGACTGGTACGTCATCCTCTGAGCAGTTCTTC CAGTGTSSSEQFF
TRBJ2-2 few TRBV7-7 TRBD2 TGTGCTAGCAGCCGCTTAGCGGGAAGAATAGGCGGGGAGCTGTTTTTT CASSRLAGRIGGELFF
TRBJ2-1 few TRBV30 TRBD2 TGTGCCTGTAGACTAGCGGGAGGCGGCTACAATGAGCAGTTCTTC CACRLAGGGYNEQFF
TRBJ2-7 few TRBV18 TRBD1 TGTGCCAGCTCACCGGGAGCCGGGACAGTGGCCTACGAGCAGTACTTC CASSPGAGTVAYEQYF
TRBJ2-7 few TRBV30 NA TGTGCCTGGACTGGAGGCTACGAGCAGTACTTC CAWTGGYEQYF
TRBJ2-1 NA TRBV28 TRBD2 TGTGCCAGCAGTTTAGGGACTAGGGCCCCCAATGAGCAGTTCTTC CASSLGTRAPNEQFF
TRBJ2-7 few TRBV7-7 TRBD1 TGTGCTAGCAGCTCGGACAGGGGTTACGAGCAGTACTTC CASSSDRGYEQYF
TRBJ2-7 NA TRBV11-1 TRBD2 TGTGCCAGCAGCTTAGGGCTAGCGGGACAGCACTACGAGCAGTACTTC CASSLGLAGQHYEQYF
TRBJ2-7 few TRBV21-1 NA TGTGCCAGCAGTTCCGAACCGGGACAGCATCAATACGAGCAGTACTTC CASSSEPGQHQYEQYF
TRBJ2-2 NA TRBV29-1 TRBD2 TGCAGCGTTGCGAGCGGGAGCAGGACCGGGGAGCTGTTTTTT CSVASGSRTGELFF
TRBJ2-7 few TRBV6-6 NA TGTGCCAGCAGTAGGAGCGACGAGCAGTACTTC CASSRSDEQYF
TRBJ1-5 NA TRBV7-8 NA TGTGCCAGCAGCTTAGGCATGGGGCTTGTCAGTCAGCCCCAGCATTTT CASSLGMGLVSQPQHF
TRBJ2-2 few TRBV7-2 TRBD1 TGTGCCAGCAACCTTGGACAGGGGAGTACCGGGGAGCTGTTTTTT CASNLGQGSTGELFF
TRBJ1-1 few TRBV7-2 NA TGTGCCAGCAGCTTCATGCGGACTGAAGCTTTCTTT CASSFMRTEAFF
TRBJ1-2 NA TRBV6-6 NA TGTGCCAGCAGTTACCTCGACTATGGCTACACCTTC CASSYLDYGYTF
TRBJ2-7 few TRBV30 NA TGTGCCTGGACCCCCGGTGTGGTAGCCGAGCAGTACTTC CAWTPGVVAEQYF
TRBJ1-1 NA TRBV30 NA TGTGCCTGGGAACTGCGGACAGAAGCTTTCTTT CAWELRTEAFF
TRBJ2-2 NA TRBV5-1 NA TGCGCCGCAAGTAGGAACACCGGGGAGCTGTTTTTT CAASRNTGELFF
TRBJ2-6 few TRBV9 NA TGTGCCAGCAGCGTACATTTCTCTGGGGCCAACGTCCTGACTTTC CASSVHFSGANVLTF
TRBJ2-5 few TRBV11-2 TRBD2 TGTGCCAGCAGCTTTCTGGCTAGCGGGAGTGAGACCCAGTACTTC CASSFLASGSETQYF
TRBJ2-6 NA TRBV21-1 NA TGTGCCAGCAGCCCAGGGGGCCCAAAGAGCTCTGGGGCCAACGTCCTGACTTTC CASSPGGPKSSGANVLTF
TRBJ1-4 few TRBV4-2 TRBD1 TGTGCCAGCACCCTGAACCCGATGACAGGGAATAATGAAAAACTGTTTTTT CASTLNPMTGNNEKLFF
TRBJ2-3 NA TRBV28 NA TGTGCCAGCAGTACCTATCGATCAGATACGCAGTATTTT CASSTYRSDTQYF
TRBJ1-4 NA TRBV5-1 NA TGCGCCAGCAGCTTGTCGGCTAATGAAAAACTGTTTTTT CASSLSANEKLFF
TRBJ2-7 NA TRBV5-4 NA TGTGCCAGCAGCTCGGGGGACCCGAGCTCCTACGAGCAGTACTTC CASSSGDPSSYEQYF
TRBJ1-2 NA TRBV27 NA TGTGCCAGCAGTCTCGGCAGGGGCTTCTATGGCTACACCTTC CASSLGRGFYGYTF
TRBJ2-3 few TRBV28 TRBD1 TGTGCCAGCAGTGGACAGGGCGCCCCAGATACGCAGTATTTT CASSGQGAPDTQYF